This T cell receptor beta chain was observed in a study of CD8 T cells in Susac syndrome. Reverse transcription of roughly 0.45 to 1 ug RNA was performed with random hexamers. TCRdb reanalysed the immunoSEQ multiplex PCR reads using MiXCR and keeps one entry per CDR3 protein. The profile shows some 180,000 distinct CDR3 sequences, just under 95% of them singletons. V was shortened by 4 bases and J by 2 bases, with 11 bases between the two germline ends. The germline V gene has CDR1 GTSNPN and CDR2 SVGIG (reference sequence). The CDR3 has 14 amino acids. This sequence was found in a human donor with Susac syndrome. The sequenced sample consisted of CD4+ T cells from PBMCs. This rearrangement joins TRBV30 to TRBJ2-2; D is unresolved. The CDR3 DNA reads TGTGCCTGGAAGAATCCGGAAAACACCGGGGAGCTGTTTTTT. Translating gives CAWKNPENTGELFF.